A single sample gave rise to the 29 T cell receptor beta chains below, sequenced in a study of cytomegalovirus exposure and HLA in healthy donors. Researchers ran the PCR with 60 Vbeta and 13 Jbeta primers. The repertoire was sequenced with immunoSEQ multiplex PCR; TCRdb's copy has only in-frame clones and lacks some. This sample has roughly 88,000 clones, with over 60% found just once. The sequenced material came from PBMCs. Receptors originate from a man between 25 and 39 years old in good health and CMV-seropositive.

This rearrangement joins TRBV5-8 to TRBJ1-2; 7 bases are shared with TRBD1. This CDR3 region has 17 residues. Unmatched junction bases numbered 16, after V lost 8 bases and J lost 0 bases. CDR1 is SGHTS and CDR2 is YDEGEE in the germline V gene. The CDR3 here is CASPRGGPMKTNYGYTF. In DNA form, the CDR3 reads TGTGCCAGTCCACGAGGGGGCCCAATGAAGACTAACTATGGCTACACCTTC.

In its sample, this clone was seen a few times. This chain uses TRBV28 with TRBJ2-7; D is ambiguous. The CDR3 is made up of 11 amino acids. V shed 2 bases and J shed 5 bases, with 4 bases lying between them. Germline loops: CDR1 MDHEN, CDR2 SYDVKM. CDR3 protein: CASSLSDEQYF. The DNA of the CDR3 is TGTGCCAGCAGTTTAAGCGACGAGCAGTACTTC.

The V and J genes are TRBV6-5 and TRBJ1-6, with TRBD1 matching over 8 bases. V dropped 5 bases and J dropped 6; count of bases not matched to a gene: 6. Germline assignment: CDR1 MNHEY and CDR2 SVGAGI. CDR3 length: 15 residues. The chain's CDR3 is CASSPGQVINSPLHF. The CDR3 region has the DNA TGTGCCAGCAGTCCGGGACAGGTGATTAATTCACCCCTCCACTTT.

The chain couples TRBV7-9 to TRBJ2-3, with 10 bases lining up with TRBD1. J lost 5 bases, V lost 0 bases, and 2 bases had no gene match. This CDR3 is built from 15 residues. CDR1 is SEHNR and CDR2 is FQNEAQ in the germline V gene (reference sequence). CDR3 in DNA: TGTGCCAGCAGCTTAGCCGGGACAGGGGAAGATACGCAGTATTTT. Translated: CASSLAGTGEDTQYF.

This chain connects TRBV5-6 to TRBJ1-1; D is unresolved. Germline-derived CDR1 and CDR2 are SGHDT and YYEEEE. The CDR3 is made up of 12 amino acids. V was shortened by 2 bases and J by 5 bases, with 7 bases between the two germline ends. CDR3 bases: TGTGCCAGCAGCTTAGCGACTACTGAAGCTTTCTTT. It translates to CASSLATTEAFF.

This clone has more than one count but fewer than ten. J is TRBJ2-1 and V is TRBV19, with 12 positions matching TRBD2. The CDR3 contains 19 residues. Germline-derived CDR1 and CDR2 are LNHDA and SQIVND (reference sequence). The V gene end was trimmed by 1 base and the J gene end by 0 bases; junction bases not matched to a gene: 7. The CDR3 DNA sequence: TGTGCCAGTAGTATAGTCGAGCTAGCGGGAGGGAGCTCCTACAATGAGCAGTTCTTC. It translates to CASSIVELAGGSSYNEQFF. Drawing the rest from reference TRBV19 and TRBJ2-1, the complete variable domain is DGGITQSPKYLFRKEGQNVTLSCEQNLNHDAMYWYRQDPGQGLRLIYYSQIVNDFQKGDIAEGYSVSREKKESFPLTVTSAQKNPTAFYLCASSIVELAGGSSYNEQFFGPGTRLTVL.

Regarding this clone: No conserved phenylalanine or tryptophan ends this CDR3, so it is likely a read error. The rearrangement joins TRBV27 to TRBJ1-1; D is perhaps TRBD1 (5 bases). Germline values: CDR1 MNHEY, CDR2 SMNVEV (reference sequence). Trimming took 7 bases from V and 4 from J, leaving 16 bases between them. The CDR3 extends over 14 amino acids. In nucleotides, the CDR3 is TGTGCCAGCACCCAGAATGGAGGGGTCACTGAAGCTTTCCTT. Translating it yields CASTQNGGVTEAFL.

V usage is TRBV28 and J usage is TRBJ1-5; 7 positions match TRBD1. This CDR3 contains 16 residues. V shed 2 bases and J 7 bases; nucleotides not matched to a gene: 11. The germline CDR1 and CDR2 sequences are MDHEN and SYDVKM. The CDR3 loop reads CASSLTSGGGPQPQHF. Here the CDR3 DNA reads TGTGCCAGCAGTTTAACGAGTGGAGGGGGCCCCCAGCCCCAGCATTTT.

The V and J genes are TRBV19 and TRBJ1-5; 7 bases are shared with TRBD1. J was trimmed by 4 bases and V by 5 bases; bases with no gene match: 5. The CDR3 has 14 residues. Germline assignment: CDR1 LNHDA and CDR2 SQIVND (reference sequence). CDR3 sequence (DNA): TGTGCCAGTAGTGGACAGGTGCCGAATCAGCCCCAGCATTTT. Translated: CASSGQVPNQPQHF.

The CDR3: CASSFQGEGYTF. CDR3 in DNA: TGCGCCAGCAGCTTCCAGGGTGAGGGCTACACCTTC. The rearrangement uses TRBV5-1 and TRBJ1-2, with D possibly TRBD1 on 5 matching bases. Looked up from germline, CDR1 is SGHRS and CDR2 is YFSETQ. This CDR3 is 12 amino acids long. V shed 2 bases and J shed 8 bases, with 10 bases lying between them.

This clone was counted between two and nine times. The CDR3: CASSRRTGTNEKLFF. The DNA for the CDR3 is TGCGCCAGCAGCCGACGGACAGGGACTAATGAAAAACTGTTTTTT. V is TRBV4-1 and J is TRBJ1-4; the match to TRBD1 covers 8 bases. Germline V gene sequence: CDR1 MGHRA, CDR2 YSYEKL. After removal of 4 bases from V and 2 bases from J, the junction contained 3 bases not matched to a gene. The CDR3 is 15 residues long.

The rearrangement links TRBV7-6 to TRBJ2-7, with TRBD1 matching 10 bases. Germline CDR1 reads SGHVS; CDR2 reads FNYEAQ. The CDR3 extends over 13 amino acids. J was trimmed by 5 bases and V by 5 bases; bases with no gene match: 3. The CDR3 DNA reads TGTGCCAGCAGCACGGACAGGGGGAACGAGCAGTACTTC. Amino acids: CASSTDRGNEQYF.

The genes are TRBV7-9 and TRBJ2-7, with unresolved D. CDR3 length: 11 amino acids. Trimming removed 5 bases from V and 1 base from J, with 3 bases in between. Germline assignment: CDR1 SEHNR and CDR2 FQNEAQ (reference sequence). The CDR3 nucleotides read TGTGCCAGCAGCCCGTCCTACGAGCAGTACTTC. Translating gives CASSPSYEQYF.

In nucleotides, the CDR3 is TGTGCCAGCAGTTACGGGACAACCCCTTTGATTGCTTTCTTT. It codes for CASSYGTTPLIAFF. The chain recombines TRBV6-5 with TRBJ1-1; D is possibly TRBD1 (6 bases). The germline V gene has CDR1 MNHEY and CDR2 SVGAGI. V was clipped by 2 bases and J by 11 bases, with 18 bases between them. This CDR3 contains 14 residues.

Comment on this clone: Mismatch with germline at one junction end may stem from a read error. The V call is TRBV5-4, the J call TRBJ1-6, with D tentatively TRBD1 (6 bases). This CDR3 is built from 15 residues. The germline CDR1 and CDR2 sequences are SGHNT and YYREEE (reference sequence). In nucleotides, the CDR3 is TGTGCCAGCAGTTTGGTACAGGGAGGGGTTTCACCCCTCCACTTT. Residues: CASSLVQGGVSPLHF.

Only a few counts were recorded for this clone. This chain joins TRBV28 and TRBJ2-7; tentative D call: TRBD1 (6 bases). This CDR3 has 12 residues. Germline lookup yields CDR1 MDHEN and CDR2 SYDVKM. Trimming took 10 bases from V and 2 from J, leaving 12 bases between them. CDR3 DNA: TGTGCCACCTGGACAGCGACCTACGAGCAGTACTTC. It codes for CATWTATYEQYF.

The chain couples TRBV30 to TRBJ1-1, with 7 bases matching TRBD1. This CDR3 contains 13 residues. The trim removed 4 bases at V and 3 bases at J, leaving 5 bases unmatched. The germline V gene encodes CDR1 GTSNPN and CDR2 SVGIG (reference sequence). The DNA for the CDR3 is TGTGCCTGGAAGGGGGCCGGATACACTGAAGCTTTCTTT. As protein: CAWKGAGYTEAFF.

V gene TRBV6-5 combines with J gene TRBJ2-3; possible D gene TRBD1, 5 bases. V lost 0 bases and J 4 bases, leaving 8 bases between the germline ends. Germline CDR1 is MNHEY and CDR2 is SVGAGI. This CDR3 has 14 amino acids. CDR3 region: CASSYSARADTQYF. Written as DNA, the CDR3 is TGTGCCAGCAGTTACTCGGCCAGGGCAGATACGCAGTATTTT.

The V call is TRBV10-3, the J call TRBJ1-5, with 9 positions matching TRBD1. Germline V gives CDR1 ENHRY, CDR2 SYGVKD. V was clipped by 5 bases and J by 7 bases; unmatched bases: 6. This CDR3 has 14 residues. CDR3 nucleotide sequence: TGTGCCATCAGTCCGGGACAGGGCCAACAGCCCCAGCATTTT. Translation: CAISPGQGQQPQHF.

The V gene is TRBV6-1, the J gene TRBJ1-1; 8 nucleotides agree with TRBD1. Unmatched junction bases numbered 3, after V lost 11 bases and J lost 1 base. In germline, CDR1 is MNHNS, CDR2 SASEGT. This CDR3 region has 12 residues. The CDR3 region has the DNA TGTGCCTCACAGGGGGGGAACACTGAAGCTTTCTTT. This gives the protein CASQGGNTEAFF.

This clone was counted a single time. The chain links TRBV6-5 to TRBJ1-4; 7 bases align to TRBD1. Germline CDR1 is MNHEY and CDR2 is SVGAGI. The CDR3 has 15 amino acids. With V trimmed by 8 bases and J by 3 bases, 9 bases remained unmatched. CDR3 amino acids: CASRKAGGANEKLFF. DNA for the CDR3: TGTGCCAGCCGGAAAGCAGGGGGAGCTAATGAAAAACTGTTTTTT.

The rearrangement joins TRBV7-6 to TRBJ1-2; 9 nucleotides align to TRBD1. The V and J ends lost 5 bases and 4 bases, in that order; junction bases with no gene match: 8. Germline values: CDR1 SGHVS, CDR2 FNYEAQ. CDR3 length equals 15 residues. CDR3 DNA sequence: TGTGCCAGCAGCCAAGAACAGGGGGCTGTCTATGGCTACACCTTC. Residues: CASSQEQGAVYGYTF.

The CDR3 reads CARSRGSFSYEQYF. The CDR3 bases are TGTGCGCGATCAAGGGGCTCGTTCTCCTACGAGCAGTACTTC. J is TRBJ2-7 and V is TRBV30, with a possible D match to TRBD1 (5 bases). Germline values: CDR1 GTSNPN, CDR2 SVGIG (reference sequence). The CDR3 covers 14 residues. The whole variable domain, filled in from reference TRBV30 and TRBJ2-7, reads SQTIHQWPATLVQPVGSPLSLECTVEGTSNPNLYWYRQAAGRGLQLLFYSVGIGQISSEVPQNLSASRPQDRQFILSSKKLLLSDSGFYLCARSRGSFSYEQYFGPGTRLTVT.

This chain joins TRBV15 and TRBJ2-7; D is perhaps TRBD2 (7 bases). V shed 3 bases and J shed 7 bases, with 16 bases lying between them. Germline CDR1 LNHNV, CDR2 YYDKDF (reference sequence). The CDR3 is made up of 14 amino acids. Here the CDR3 reads CATSSRGGGWEQYV. In DNA, the CDR3 is TGTGCCACCAGCAGTCGAGGGGGGGGCTGGGAGCAGTACGTC.

This clone was found a few times. This sequence joins TRBV6-1 and TRBJ2-1; possible D gene TRBD1, 5 bases. This CDR3 is built from 11 residues. Looked up from germline, CDR1 is MNHNS and CDR2 is SASEGT. Trimming stripped 7 bases from V and 10 bases from J, with 11 bases between. The CDR3 bases are TGTGCCAGCACTGACAGTCAAGAGCAGTTCTTC. Protein sequence: CASTDSQEQFF.

The chain has TRBV7-9 and TRBJ2-1; 7 bases agree with TRBD1. This CDR3 region has 14 residues. Germline-derived CDR1 and CDR2 are SEHNR and FQNEAQ (reference sequence). Trimming took 7 bases from V and 7 from J; bases not matched to a gene: 10. CDR3 loop: CASTEGAVWNEQFF. The CDR3 region has the DNA TGTGCCAGCACCGAGGGGGCAGTTTGGAATGAGCAGTTCTTC.

The rearrangement uses TRBV5-1 and TRBJ2-7; 10 bases map to TRBD2. V was clipped by 4 bases and J by 0 bases; unmatched bases: 4. CDR1 SGHRS and CDR2 YFSETQ come from the germline V gene. The CDR3 has 15 residues. In DNA, the CDR3 is TGCGCCAGCAGCCCACTAGCGGGGACCTCCTACGAGCAGTACTTC. This codes for CASSPLAGTSYEQYF.

This chain joins TRBV4-3 and TRBJ2-3, with a possible D match to TRBD2 (6 bases). This CDR3 spans 14 amino acids. V lost 4 bases and J 6 bases, leaving 14 bases between the germline ends. CDR1 and CDR2 from the germline V gene are LGHNA and YSLEER. The CDR3 DNA follows: TGCGCCAGCAGCCGCCTAGAGGCGGGGGATACGCAGTATTTT. This sequence encodes CASSRLEAGDTQYF.

The rearrangement joins TRBV19 to TRBJ1-1, with D tentatively TRBD1 (6 bases). V dropped 3 bases and J dropped 0 bases, with 8 bases sitting between them. The germline V gene has CDR1 LNHDA and CDR2 SQIVND (reference sequence). This CDR3 is 14 amino acids long. The CDR3 reads CASSMGAVNTEAFF. In DNA, the CDR3 is TGTGCCAGTAGTATGGGGGCGGTGAACACTGAAGCTTTCTTT.